These T cell receptor beta chains were read from a single sample in a study of T cells in Graves' hyperthyroidism and ophthalmopathy. In TCRdb, the multiplex PCR reads were re-called with MiXCR into one record per CDR3 protein. Of roughly 800,000 distinct CDR3 sequences in the sample, around 38% were seen once. The sample comprised blood. The receptors stem from a young man with Graves' hyperthyroidism. Both conserved end residues are part of each CDR3. D genes are given only for firm matches. Size is stated for part of the rows, as once, few or many counts, or as a class when the clone is expanded.

clone size	D gene	CDR3 length	V gene	J gene	CDR3 DNA	CDR3 protein
-	-	17	TRBV4-1	TRBJ2-5	TGCGCCAGCAGCCAAACCCCGACAGGAAAAAACCAAGAGACCCAGTACTTC	CASSQTPTGKNQETQYF
-	-	16	TRBV27	TRBJ1-1	TGTGCCAGCAGTTTAGACCATGAGGGGAAGAACACTGAAGCTTTCTTT	CASSLDHEGKNTEAFF
many	-	14	TRBV25-1	TRBJ1-2	TGTGCCAGCAGAGAAACCGGGACCTCTTATGGCTACACCTTC	CASRETGTSYGYTF
many	-	14	TRBV7-9	TRBJ1-1	TGTGCCAGCAGCTTATCTGGACAGATTAATGAAGCTTTCTTT	CASSLSGQINEAFF
few	TRBD1	13	TRBV20-1	TRBJ1-1	TGCAGTGCTTGGACAGGAACGAACACTGAAGCTTTCTTT	CSAWTGTNTEAFF
-	TRBD1	15	TRBV7-9	TRBJ1-1	TGTGCCAGCAGCTTAACCGGGACAGGGTACGCTGAAGCTTTCTTT	CASSLTGTGYAEAFF
many	-	13	TRBV2	TRBJ2-2	TGTGCCAGCAGAAGGGAGGAAGTCGGGGAGCTGTTTTTT	CASRREEVGELFF
-	-	13	TRBV2	TRBJ2-3	TGTGCCAGCAAAGCAGGGTATGCAGATACGCAGTATTTT	CASKAGYADTQYF
few	-	15	TRBV7-9	TRBJ1-2	TGTGCCAGCAGTTTAAATCAGGTCTTGGTCCATGGCTACACCTTC	CASSLNQVLVHGYTF
many	-	13	TRBV7-2	TRBJ2-5	TGTGCCAGCAGCCCCGAGGTCCAAGAGACCCAGTACTTC	CASSPEVQETQYF
many	-	14	TRBV7-2	TRBJ2-7	TGTGCCAGCAATTTCCGCGGGGTGGAATACGAGCAGTACTTC	CASNFRGVEYEQYF
few	TRBD1	15	TRBV7-9	TRBJ2-2	TGTGCCAGCGACGCGACAGGGGGCGGCACCGGGGAGCTGTTTTTT	CASDATGGGTGELFF
-	TRBD2	14	TRBV4-1	TRBJ2-5	TGCGCCAGCAGCCAGATAGCGGGTTCGGGGACCCAGTACTTC	CASSQIAGSGTQYF
many	-	13	TRBV7-7	TRBJ2-5	TGTGCTAGCAGCCCGGGACTCCAAGAGACCCAGTACTTC	CASSPGLQETQYF
many	-	11	TRBV7-8	TRBJ1-1	TGTGCCAGCAGCTGGTCTCCTGAAGCTTTCTTT	CASSWSPEAFF
once	-	13	TRBV7-9	TRBJ1-5	TGTGCCAGCAGCTCAACACTAAGAGATACCCAGCATTTT	CASSSTLRDTQHF
few	-	16	TRBV20-1	TRBJ1-1	TGCAGTGCTAGAGGGAGCAATCCTCGACGGGACACTGAAGCTTTCTTT	CSARGSNPRRDTEAFF
few	TRBD1	14	TRBV7-9	TRBJ2-3	TGTGCCAGCAGCGACAGGACAGGGGCAGATACGCAGTATTTT	CASSDRTGADTQYF
-	-	13	TRBV9	TRBJ1-1	TGTGCCAGCACCTCGACAGGATTTACTGAAGCTTTCTTT	CASTSTGFTEAFF
-	-	12	TRBV19	TRBJ2-3	TGTGCCAGTATCGATCGCACAGATACGCAGTATTTT	CASIDRTDTQYF
-	TRBD1	17	TRBV15	TRBJ1-4	TGTGCCACCAGCAGCCAATGGGACAGCGGACCTAATGAAAAACTGTTTTTT	CATSSQWDSGPNEKLFF
many	-	13	TRBV25-1	TRBJ2-7	TGTGCCAGCAGTGAATACTCGAGGGGCGAGCAGTACTTC	CASSEYSRGEQYF